Presented here are 15 T cell receptor beta chains from one specimen sequenced in a study of T cell responses to AZD1222 COVID-19 vaccine. The data were produced by immunoSEQ multiplex PCR, yet TCRdb's version contains in-frame clones alone and is incomplete. The repertoire holds 150,000 to 200,000 clones, with approximately 90% as singletons. The specimen comprised peripheral blood, sampled on day 0 of AZD1222 vaccination. The receptors were sampled from an adult in good health.

The chain carries TRBV30 and TRBJ1-6; no definite D call. This CDR3 is built from 17 residues. Germline V gene sequence: CDR1 GTSNPN, CDR2 SVGIG (reference sequence). Trimming shortened V by 0 bases and J by 9 bases, and 21 bases separated the two germline ends. The CDR3 loop reads CAWSVLSNFRSGSPLHF. In nucleotides, the CDR3 is TGTGCCTGGAGTGTACTAAGTAACTTCCGAAGCGGTTCACCCCTCCACTTT.

The chain employs TRBV28 and TRBJ1-6; 7 bases match TRBD1. The germline gives CDR1 MDHEN, CDR2 SYDVKM. With 7 bases clipped from V and 7 bases from J, the junction kept 10 bases outside the gene matches. The CDR3 runs 15 residues. CDR3 loop: CASTSRQGRNSPLHF. The CDR3 DNA reads TGTGCCAGCACCTCGAGACAGGGACGGAATTCACCCCTCCACTTT. Full variable domain (missing parts from reference TRBV28 and TRBJ1-6): DVKVTQSSRYLVKRTGEKVFLECVQDMDHENMFWYRQDPGLGLRLIYFSYDVKMKEKGDIPEGYSVSREKKERFSLILESASTNQTSMYLCASTSRQGRNSPLHFGNGTRLTVT.

V usage is TRBV11-2 and J usage is TRBJ2-7, with D perhaps TRBD1 (6 bases). The CDR3 is 15 residues long. Germline values: CDR1 SGHAT, CDR2 FQNNGV. V lost 3 bases, J lost 0 bases, and 12 bases lay in between. The CDR3 spells CASSFYRDTSYEQYF. CDR3 DNA: TGTGCCAGCAGCTTCTACCGGGACACCTCCTACGAGCAGTACTTC.

This clone has just one count. V is TRBV24-1 and J is TRBJ2-2; TRBD1 agrees at 7 bases. V lost 3 bases to trimming and J lost 4 bases; unmatched junction nucleotides: 10. This CDR3 is 17 amino acids long. Germline V lookup: CDR1 KGHDR, CDR2 SFDVKD. The CDR3 here is CATSDPRDSQSTGELFF. The CDR3 bases are TGTGCCACCAGTGATCCCCGGGACAGCCAAAGCACCGGGGAGCTGTTTTTT.

This clone was observed once. The V gene is TRBV15, the J gene TRBJ1-6, with a possible D match to TRBD1 (6 bases). CDR1 is LNHNV, CDR2 YYDKDF, per germline (reference sequence). The CDR3 is 12 amino acids. Trimming removed 4 bases from V and 18 bases from J, with 16 bases in between. The CDR3 reads CATSKETGKSHF. For the CDR3, the DNA is TGTGCCACCAGCAAAGAAACAGGGAAATCCCACTTT.

The rearrangement uses TRBV6-5 and TRBJ2-1, with D uncertain. CDR1 is MNHEY, CDR2 SVGAGI, per germline. The ends were cut back, 0 bases at V and 5 bases at J, with 5 bases in the middle. The CDR3 is made up of 13 amino acids. The DNA of the CDR3 is TGTGCCAGCAGTTACTCGACGGACAATGAGCAGTTCTTC. As protein: CASSYSTDNEQFF.

This chain connects TRBV20-1 to TRBJ1-1; D may be TRBD1 (6 bases). This CDR3 has 10 residues. Per germline, CDR1 DFQATT and CDR2 SNEGSKA (reference sequence). V lost 5 bases and J 6 bases, leaving 7 bases between the germline ends. In DNA form, the CDR3 reads TGCAGTGCTGACAGGTCTGAAGCTTTCTTT. Translated, it gives CSADRSEAFF.

This sequence joins TRBV14 and TRBJ1-1; the D is unclear. There are 13 residues in the CDR3. Trimming stripped 2 bases from V and 6 bases from J, with 10 bases between. CDR1 SGHDN and CDR2 FVKESK come from the germline V gene. CDR3 in DNA: TGTGCCAGCAGCCAATACAGAGTTTCTGAAGCTTTCTTT. Translating gives CASSQYRVSEAFF. Together with reference TRBV14 and TRBJ1-1, the CDR3 gives the full variable domain: EAGVTQFPSHSVIEKGQTVTLRCDPISGHDNLYWYRRVMGKEIKFLLHFVKESKQDESGMPNNRFLAERTGGTYSTLKVQPAELEDSGVYFCASSQYRVSEAFFGQGTRLTVV.

This clone was counted once. The rearrangement uses TRBV28 and TRBJ2-7, with 7 bases aligning to TRBD1. Unmatched junction bases numbered 13, after V lost 8 bases and J lost 0 bases. Germline assignment: CDR1 MDHEN and CDR2 SYDVKM. This CDR3 is 16 amino acids long. The CDR3 loop is CASQNAGTVISYEQYF. The CDR3 DNA is TGTGCCAGCCAAAACGCCGGGACAGTGATCTCCTACGAGCAGTACTTC.

The chain recombines TRBV28 with TRBJ2-7; no clear D gene. The CDR3 runs to 14 residues. In germline, CDR1 is MDHEN, CDR2 SYDVKM. Trimming left V 4 bases short and J 3 bases short, with 13 bases between. The CDR3 loop reads CASSSNSIYYEQYF. The CDR3 DNA sequence: TGTGCCAGCAGTTCGAACAGTATCTACTACGAGCAGTACTTC.

This sequence joins TRBV5-1 and TRBJ2-7; D not resolved. Germline CDR1 SGHRS, CDR2 YFSETQ. The CDR3 length is 14 residues. Trimming stripped 6 bases from V and 2 bases from J, with 15 bases between. As DNA, the CDR3 is TGCGCCAGCATCTCGGCCCCAGGACCCTACGAGCAGTACTTC. This gives the protein CASISAPGPYEQYF.

The chain uses TRBV20-1 and TRBJ2-7; TRBD2 matches at 12 bases. The CDR3 consists of 16 residues. The trim removed 3 bases at V and 2 bases at J, leaving 8 bases unmatched. The germline CDR1 and CDR2 sequences are DFQATT and SNEGSKA (reference sequence). CDR3 sequence: CSASRLAGGSPYEQYF. The CDR3 DNA is TGCAGTGCTAGTCGTCTAGCGGGAGGGTCGCCCTACGAGCAGTACTTC.

The gene calls are TRBV5-1 and TRBJ2-2; 10 bases are shared with TRBD1. This CDR3 has 14 amino acids. The germline V gene encodes CDR1 SGHRS and CDR2 YFSETQ. V shed 3 bases and J 8 bases; nucleotides not matched to a gene: 4. CDR3 DNA: TGCGCCAGCAGCTGGGGACAGGGGATTGGGGAGCTGTTTTTT. Protein: CASSWGQGIGELFF.

This clone was picked up one time. This chain connects TRBV7-8 to TRBJ2-7, with TRBD2 matching 7 bases. CDR3 size: 13 residues. Germline CDR1 SGHVS, CDR2 FQNEAQ. The trim removed 7 bases at V and 7 bases at J, leaving 10 bases unmatched. CDR3 nucleotides: TGTGCCAGCAACAAGATGGAGGGAGGGGAGCAGTACTTC. Its translation is CASNKMEGGEQYF.

This clone was recorded a few times. The chain carries TRBV2 and TRBJ1-1, with D hard to call. V lost 7 bases, J lost 3 bases, and 9 bases lay in between. The CDR3 is 12 residues long. CDR1 is SNHLY, CDR2 FYNNEI, per germline. CDR3 protein: CASKWWDTEAFF. Here the CDR3 DNA reads TGTGCCAGCAAATGGTGGGACACTGAAGCTTTCTTT.